This T cell receptor (beta chain) was documented in a study of T cells in Graves' hyperthyroidism and ophthalmopathy. Looking at the study overall: Peripheral blood draws took place at initial diagnosis, ahead of any treatment. Findings and caveats of the study: Most thyroid-expanded clonotypes above 0.001 were also found in blood. Ophthalmopathy prediction by the model preceded onset by a median roughly 6.3 months. A model built on 13 V-J features separated ophthalmopathy from stable hyperthyroidism.

Germline values: CDR1 SNHLY, CDR2 FYNNEI. CDR3 length: 13 residues. V was cut by 2 bases and J by 5 bases, with 9 bases left in between. Amplification targeted TCR beta CDR3 regions from RNA transcripts. A first-round RT-PCR of the TCR CDR3 used the HTBI primer set. TCRdb recomputed calls from the multiplex PCR reads with MiXCR, one row per CDR3 protein. The sample shows about 150,000 distinct CDR3 sequences, roughly a fifth of them seen only once. This clonotype was detected ten times or more. Its target is not known. This receptor was obtained from a woman in her 50s with Graves' hyperthyroidism that later progressed to Graves' ophthalmopathy. Sequencing was performed on blood. The chain employs TRBV2 and TRBJ1-1, with D unclear. In DNA form, the CDR3 reads TGTGCCAGCAGTGAAAATTGGGGAACTGAAGCTTTCTTT. It is translated as CASSENWGTEAFF.